This T cell receptor (beta chain) was sequenced during a study of CD8 T cells in Susac syndrome. RNA totalling about 0.5 to 1 ug underwent reverse transcription with random hexamers. With immunoSEQ multiplex PCR, TCR beta CDR3 was amplified across 54 Vbeta and 13 Jbeta. TCRdb used MiXCR to reprocess the immunoSEQ multiplex PCR reads, holding one entry per CDR3 protein. The top ten hold 0.09% to 0.12% of the sample, which has approximately 190,000 distinct CDR3 sequences, 90% to 95% seen once. CDR3 length: 17 amino acids. Germline V CDR1 and CDR2: LGHNA, YSLEER. After removal of 3 bases from V and 6 bases from J, the junction contained 7 bases not matched to a gene. Sequencing of TCR beta covered CD8+ and CD4+ T cells obtained from blood.

The chain has TRBV4-3 and TRBJ2-2, with TRBD2 matching over 13 bases. The specimen sequenced was CD4+ T cells from PBMCs. The sequence was collected from a human donor in good health. The CDR3 loop reads CASSHQRTSGGPGELFF. The CDR3 coding sequence is TGCGCCAGCAGCCACCAAAGGACTAGCGGGGGACCCGGGGAGCTGTTTTTT.